This T cell receptor beta chain was observed in a study of breast tumors, draining lymph nodes, adjacent tissues. Findings of the study overall: Data fit most tumor T cells coming from lymph node, expanding in tumor. Tumors had less TCR diversity than lymph nodes, more than nontumor tissue. That most tumor T cells come from lymph nodes remained unproven. Luminal-like breast cancer showed significantly higher tumor–nontumor repertoire similarity than basal-like.

TCRdb reanalysed the multiplex PCR reads using MiXCR and keeps one entry per CDR3 protein. The table records 150,000 to 200,000 distinct CDR3 sequences, 33% of them present only once. This clonotype was seen at least ten times. Its antigen is still unknown. V was pared by 4 bases and J by 2 bases, with 10 bases between. There are 13 residues in the CDR3. Samples came from axillary lymph nodes draining the breast cancer. Material for sequencing was axillary lymph node tissue. The rearrangement uses TRBV5-7 and TRBJ2-7; D gene uncertain. TRBV5-7 is an open reading frame whose function is uncertain. The sequence was obtained from a female donor with breast cancer. Some clones in this sample may be carry-over from other donors' samples. CDR3 loop: CASSPTVPYEQYF. CDR3 sequence (DNA): TGTGCCAGCAGCCCTACAGTACCCTACGAGCAGTACTTC.